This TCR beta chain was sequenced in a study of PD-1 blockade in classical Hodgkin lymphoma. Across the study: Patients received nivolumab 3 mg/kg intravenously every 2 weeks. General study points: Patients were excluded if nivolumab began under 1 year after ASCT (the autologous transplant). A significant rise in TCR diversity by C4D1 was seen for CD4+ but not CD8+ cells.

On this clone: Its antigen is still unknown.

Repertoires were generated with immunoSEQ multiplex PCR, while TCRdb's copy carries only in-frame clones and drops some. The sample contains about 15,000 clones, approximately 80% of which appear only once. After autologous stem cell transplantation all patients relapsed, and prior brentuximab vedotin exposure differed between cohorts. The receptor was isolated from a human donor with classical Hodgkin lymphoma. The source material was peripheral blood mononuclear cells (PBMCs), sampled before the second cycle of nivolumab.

The CDR3 DNA is TGTGCCAGCAACACCGGGACAGGGGTTATAAAGCAGTACTTC. It codes for CASNTGTGVIKQYF. V gene TRBV19 combines with J gene TRBJ2-7, with TRBD1 matching over 10 bases. The length of the CDR3 is 14 residues. Germline assignment: CDR1 LNHDA and CDR2 SQIVND (reference sequence). V lost 9 bases to trimming and J lost 8 bases; unmatched junction nucleotides: 13.